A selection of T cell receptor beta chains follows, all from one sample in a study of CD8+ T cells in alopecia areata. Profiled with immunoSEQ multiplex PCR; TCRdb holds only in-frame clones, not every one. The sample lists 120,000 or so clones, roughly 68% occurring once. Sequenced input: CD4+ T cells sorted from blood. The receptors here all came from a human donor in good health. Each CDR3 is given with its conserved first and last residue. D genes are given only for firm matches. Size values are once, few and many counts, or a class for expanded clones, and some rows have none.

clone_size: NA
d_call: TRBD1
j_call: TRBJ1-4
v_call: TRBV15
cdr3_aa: CATRGREEKLFF
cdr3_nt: TGTGCAACCAGGGGGCGAGAGGAAAAACTGTTTTTT

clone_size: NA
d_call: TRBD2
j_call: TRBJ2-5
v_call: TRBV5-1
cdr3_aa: CASSKLAGKETQYF
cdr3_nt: TGCGCCAGCAGCAAACTAGCGGGGAAGGAGACCCAGTACTTC

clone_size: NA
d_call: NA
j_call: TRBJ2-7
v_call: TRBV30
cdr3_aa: CAWLPSSYEQYF
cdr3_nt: TGTGCCTGGTTGCCTAGCTCCTACGAGCAGTACTTC

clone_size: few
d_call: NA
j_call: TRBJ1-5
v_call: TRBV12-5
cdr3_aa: CASGLRGDQPQHF
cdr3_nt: TGTGCTAGTGGTTTGCGGGGGGATCAGCCCCAGCATTTT

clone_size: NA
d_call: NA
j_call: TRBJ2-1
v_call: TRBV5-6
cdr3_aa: CASILGGRGEQFF
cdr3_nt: TGTGCCAGCATCTTGGGGGGACGCGGTGAGCAGTTCTTC

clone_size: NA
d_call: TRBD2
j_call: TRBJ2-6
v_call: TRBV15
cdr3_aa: CATSSGGSGANVLTF
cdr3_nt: TGTGCCACCAGCAGCGGGGGGTCTGGGGCCAACGTCCTGACTTTC

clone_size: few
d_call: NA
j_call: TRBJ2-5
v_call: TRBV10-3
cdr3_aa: CAISTQVGEETQYF
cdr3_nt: TGTGCCATCAGTACCCAAGTAGGGGAAGAGACCCAGTACTTC

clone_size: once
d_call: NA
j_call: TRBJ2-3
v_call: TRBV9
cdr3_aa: CASSVRGITDTQYF
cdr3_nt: TGTGCCAGCAGCGTACGGGGAATCACAGATACGCAGTATTTT

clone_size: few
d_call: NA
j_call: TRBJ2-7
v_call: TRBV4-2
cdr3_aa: CASSQKHGYEQYF
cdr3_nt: TGTGCCAGCAGCCAGAAACATGGATACGAGCAGTACTTC

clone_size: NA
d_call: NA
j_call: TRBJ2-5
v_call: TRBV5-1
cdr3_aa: CASKDYSGQETQYF
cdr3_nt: TGCGCCAGCAAGGACTACTCAGGCCAAGAGACCCAGTACTTC

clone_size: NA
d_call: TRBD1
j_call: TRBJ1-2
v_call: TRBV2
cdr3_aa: CASSVYRGSGYTF
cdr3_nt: TGTGCCAGCAGTGTATACAGGGGATCTGGCTACACCTTC

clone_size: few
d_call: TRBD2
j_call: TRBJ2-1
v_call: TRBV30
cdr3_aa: CAWRGLAGGNNEQFF
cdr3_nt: TGTGCCTGGAGGGGTCTAGCGGGCGGAAACAATGAGCAGTTCTTC

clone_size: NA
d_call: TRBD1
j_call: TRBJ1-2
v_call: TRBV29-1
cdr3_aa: CSVSKTGHYGYTF
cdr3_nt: TGCAGCGTCAGTAAGACAGGGCACTATGGCTACACCTTC

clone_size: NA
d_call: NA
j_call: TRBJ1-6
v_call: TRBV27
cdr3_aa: CATKGGVSYNSPLHF
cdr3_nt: TGTGCCACCAAAGGGGGGGTCTCCTATAATTCACCCCTCCACTTT

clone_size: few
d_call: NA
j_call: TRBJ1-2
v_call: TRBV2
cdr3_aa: CASSTGTSQGIYGYTF
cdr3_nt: TGTGCCAGCAGCACAGGAACCTCCCAGGGGATCTATGGCTACACCTTC

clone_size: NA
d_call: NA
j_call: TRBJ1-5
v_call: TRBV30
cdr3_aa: CAWNRGSNQPQHF
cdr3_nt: TGTGCCTGGAATCGGGGAAGCAATCAGCCCCAGCATTTT

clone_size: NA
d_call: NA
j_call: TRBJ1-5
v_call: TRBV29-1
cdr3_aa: CSVEYRAGQPQHF
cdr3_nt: TGCAGCGTTGAGTATCGAGCAGGACAGCCCCAGCATTTT

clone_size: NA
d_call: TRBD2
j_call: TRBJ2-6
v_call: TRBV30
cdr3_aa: CAPKRGAGGANVLTF
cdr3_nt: TGTGCCCCCAAGCGGGGGGCAGGTGGGGCCAACGTCCTGACTTTC